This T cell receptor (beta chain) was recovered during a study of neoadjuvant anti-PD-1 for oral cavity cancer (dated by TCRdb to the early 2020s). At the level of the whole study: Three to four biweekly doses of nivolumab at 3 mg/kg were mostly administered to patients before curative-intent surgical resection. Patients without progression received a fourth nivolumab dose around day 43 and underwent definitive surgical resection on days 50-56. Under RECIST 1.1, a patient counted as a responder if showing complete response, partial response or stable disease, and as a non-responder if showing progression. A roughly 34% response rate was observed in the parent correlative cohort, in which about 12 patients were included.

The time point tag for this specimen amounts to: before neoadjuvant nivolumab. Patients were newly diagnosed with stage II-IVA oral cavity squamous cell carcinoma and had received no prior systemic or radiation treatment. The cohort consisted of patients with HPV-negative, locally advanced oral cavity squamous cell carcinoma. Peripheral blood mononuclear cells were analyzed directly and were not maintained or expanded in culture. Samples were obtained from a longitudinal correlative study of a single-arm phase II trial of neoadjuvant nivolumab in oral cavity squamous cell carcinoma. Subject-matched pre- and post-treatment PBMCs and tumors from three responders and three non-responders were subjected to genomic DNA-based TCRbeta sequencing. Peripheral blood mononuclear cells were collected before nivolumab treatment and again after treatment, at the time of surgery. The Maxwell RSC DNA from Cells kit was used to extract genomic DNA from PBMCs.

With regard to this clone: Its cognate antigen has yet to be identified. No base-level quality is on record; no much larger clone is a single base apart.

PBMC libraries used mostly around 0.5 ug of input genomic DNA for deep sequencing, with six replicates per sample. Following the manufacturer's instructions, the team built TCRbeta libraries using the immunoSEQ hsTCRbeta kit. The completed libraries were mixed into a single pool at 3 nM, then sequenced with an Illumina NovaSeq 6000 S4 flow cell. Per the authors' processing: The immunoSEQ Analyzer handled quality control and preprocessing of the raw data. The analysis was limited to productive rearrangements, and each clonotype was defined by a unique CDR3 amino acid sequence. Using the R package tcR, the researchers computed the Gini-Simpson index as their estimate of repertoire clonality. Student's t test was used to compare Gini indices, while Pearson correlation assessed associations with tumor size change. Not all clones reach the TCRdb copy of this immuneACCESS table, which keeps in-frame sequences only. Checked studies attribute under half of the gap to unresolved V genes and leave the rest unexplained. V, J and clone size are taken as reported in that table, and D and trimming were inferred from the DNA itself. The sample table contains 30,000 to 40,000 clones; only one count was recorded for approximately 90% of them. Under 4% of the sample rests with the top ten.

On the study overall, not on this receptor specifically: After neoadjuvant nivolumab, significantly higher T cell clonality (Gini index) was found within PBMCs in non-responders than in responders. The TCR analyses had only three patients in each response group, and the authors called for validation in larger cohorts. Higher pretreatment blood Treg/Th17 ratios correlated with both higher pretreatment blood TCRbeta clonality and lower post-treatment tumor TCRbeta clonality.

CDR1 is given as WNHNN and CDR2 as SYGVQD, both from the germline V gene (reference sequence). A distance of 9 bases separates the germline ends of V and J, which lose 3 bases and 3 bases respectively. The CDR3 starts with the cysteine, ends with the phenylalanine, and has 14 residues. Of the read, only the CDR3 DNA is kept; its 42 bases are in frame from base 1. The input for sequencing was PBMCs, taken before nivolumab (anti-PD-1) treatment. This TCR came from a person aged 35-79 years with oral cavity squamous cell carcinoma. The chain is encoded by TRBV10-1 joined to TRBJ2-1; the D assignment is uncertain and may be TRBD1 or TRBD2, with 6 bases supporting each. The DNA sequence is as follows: TGCGCCAGCAGTGAAGGGGGGCGCTACAATGAGCAGTTCTTC. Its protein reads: CASSEGGRYNEQFF.